The 8 T cell receptor beta chains below were found in one sample sequenced in a study of Ad26.COV2.S vaccination and SARS-CoV-2 variants. Treatment indicated: around 19 received Ad26.COV2.S at low or high dose, single or two shots; several received placebo; per-sample allocation not given. All samples were drawn on day 63, counting from the first vaccine or placebo injection. The repertoire was sequenced with immunoSEQ multiplex PCR; TCRdb's copy has only in-frame clones and lacks some. The sample lists 380,000 or so clones; roughly 90% were seen once. The input for sequencing was peripheral blood, taken in a trial of Ad26.COV2.S vaccine versus placebo. These receptors all come from a person aged 18-60 years who received the Ad26.COV2.S COVID-19 vaccine or a placebo.

The chain employs TRBV19 and TRBJ1-5; D is perhaps TRBD1 (5 bases). Per germline, CDR1 LNHDA and CDR2 SQIVND (reference sequence). The CDR3 runs to 15 residues. V was shortened by 8 bases and J by 2 bases, with 16 bases between the two germline ends. DNA for the CDR3: TGTGCCAGTGGCGCGAGGGGCAGGGGCAATCAGCCCCAGCATTTT. Protein sequence: CASGARGRGNQPQHF.

The chain combines TRBV7-2 with TRBJ2-6, with a tentative D call TRBD1 (6 bases). This CDR3 contains 17 residues. CDR1 is SGHTA and CDR2 is FQGNSA in the germline V gene. Trimming shortened V by 2 bases and J by 4 bases, and 15 bases separated the two germline ends. CDR3 loop: CASSLNPQGSGANVLTF. The CDR3, as DNA: TGTGCCAGCAGCTTAAATCCCCAGGGGTCAGGGGCCAACGTCCTGACTTTC.

The rearrangement uses TRBV4-2 and TRBJ2-7; possible D gene TRBD2, 6 bases. Germline assignment: CDR1 LGHNA and CDR2 YNFKEQ. The V and J ends lost 6 bases and 0 bases respectively, with 12 bases between them. CDR3 size: 14 residues. CDR3 sequence (DNA): TGTGCCAGCAGTCCAAGCGGGCCCTCCTACGAGCAGTACTTC. Translated, it gives CASSPSGPSYEQYF.

This sequence joins TRBV3-1 (or the pseudogene TRBV3-2) and TRBJ2-4; the match to TRBD2 covers 12 bases. The CDR3 extends over 18 amino acids. Trimming cost V 2 bases and J 2 bases; bases outside gene matches: 7. The germline CDR1 and CDR2 sequences are LGHDT and YNNKEL (reference sequence). CDR3 protein: CASSQNYLAGGTKNIQYF. CDR3 nucleotide sequence: TGTGCCAGCAGCCAAAATTACCTAGCGGGAGGGACCAAAAACATTCAGTACTTC.

This sequence joins TRBV2 and TRBJ1-2; D is perhaps TRBD1 (5 bases). Trimming removed 5 bases at V and 4 bases at J, with 17 bases between. CDR1 is SNHLY and CDR2 is FYNNEI in the germline V gene. The length of the CDR3 is 15 residues. Written as DNA, the CDR3 is TGTGCCAGCAGTACTAAAACAGGACCAGCCTATGGCTACACCTTC. It encodes CASSTKTGPAYGYTF. The entire variable domain, with the rest obtained from reference TRBV2 and TRBJ1-2, is as follows: EPEVTQTPSHQVTQMGQEVILRCVPISNHLYFYWYRQILGQKVEFLVSFYNNEISEKSEIFDDQFSVERPDGSNFTLKIRSTKLEDSAMYFCASSTKTGPAYGYTFGSGTRLTVV.

This chain links TRBV19 with TRBJ2-7; D ambiguous. Per germline, CDR1 LNHDA and CDR2 SQIVND (reference sequence). V dropped 3 bases and J dropped 0 bases, with 15 bases sitting between them. This CDR3 is 16 amino acids long. The CDR3 nucleotides are TGTGCCAGTAGTATCGGACCATCCATGGGCTCCTACGAGCAGTACTTC. Encoded protein: CASSIGPSMGSYEQYF.

The V and J genes are TRBV18 and TRBJ2-7; TRBD2 matches at 8 bases. Germline assignment: CDR1 KGHSH and CDR2 LQKENI. The ends lost 3 bases at V and 4 bases at J; junction bases unmatched: 8. The CDR3 has 15 amino acids. The CDR3 sequence is CASSPPLGGGYEQYF. The CDR3 DNA reads as TGTGCCAGCTCACCTCCCCTCGGGGGGGGATACGAGCAGTACTTC.

The chain joins TRBV5-5 to TRBJ2-5; 7 bases match TRBD1. This CDR3 region has 13 residues. J lost 3 bases, V lost 4 bases, and 3 bases had no gene match. The germline CDR1 and CDR2 sequences are SGHKS and YYEKEE (reference sequence). CDR3 sequence: CASSLDREETQYF. The DNA for the CDR3 is TGTGCCAGCAGCCTAGACAGGGAAGAGACCCAGTACTTC.